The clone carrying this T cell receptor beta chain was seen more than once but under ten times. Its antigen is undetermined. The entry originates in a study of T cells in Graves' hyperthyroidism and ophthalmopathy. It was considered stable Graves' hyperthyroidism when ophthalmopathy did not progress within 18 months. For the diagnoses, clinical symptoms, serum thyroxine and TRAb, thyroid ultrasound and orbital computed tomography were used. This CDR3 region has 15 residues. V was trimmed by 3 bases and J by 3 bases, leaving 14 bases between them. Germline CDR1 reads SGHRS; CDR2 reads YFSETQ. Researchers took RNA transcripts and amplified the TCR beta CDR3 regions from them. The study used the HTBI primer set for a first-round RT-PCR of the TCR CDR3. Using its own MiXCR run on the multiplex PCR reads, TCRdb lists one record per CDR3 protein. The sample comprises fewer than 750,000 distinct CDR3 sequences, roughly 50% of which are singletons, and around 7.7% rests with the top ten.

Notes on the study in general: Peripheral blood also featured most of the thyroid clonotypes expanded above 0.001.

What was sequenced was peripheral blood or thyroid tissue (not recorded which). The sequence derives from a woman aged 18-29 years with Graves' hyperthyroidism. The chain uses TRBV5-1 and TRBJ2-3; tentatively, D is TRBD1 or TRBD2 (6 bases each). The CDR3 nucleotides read TGCGCCAGCAGCTCGAGGGGGGTAGAGACAGATACGCAGTATTTT. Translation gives CASSSRGVETDTQYF.